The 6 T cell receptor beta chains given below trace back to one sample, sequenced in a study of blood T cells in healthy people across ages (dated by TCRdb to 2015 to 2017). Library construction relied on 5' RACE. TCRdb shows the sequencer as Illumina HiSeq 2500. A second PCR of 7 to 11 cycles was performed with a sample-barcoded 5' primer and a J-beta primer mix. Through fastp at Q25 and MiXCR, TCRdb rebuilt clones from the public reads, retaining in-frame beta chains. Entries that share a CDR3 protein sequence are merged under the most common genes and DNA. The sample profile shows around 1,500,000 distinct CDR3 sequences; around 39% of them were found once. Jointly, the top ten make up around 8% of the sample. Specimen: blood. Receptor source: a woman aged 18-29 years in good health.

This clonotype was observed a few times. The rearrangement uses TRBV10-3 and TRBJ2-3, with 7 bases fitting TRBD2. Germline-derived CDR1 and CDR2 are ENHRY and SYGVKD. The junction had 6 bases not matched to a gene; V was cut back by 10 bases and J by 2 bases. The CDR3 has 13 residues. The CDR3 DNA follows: TGTGCCACGCGGCGGGAGCCCACAGATACGCAGTATTTT. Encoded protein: CATRREPTDTQYF.

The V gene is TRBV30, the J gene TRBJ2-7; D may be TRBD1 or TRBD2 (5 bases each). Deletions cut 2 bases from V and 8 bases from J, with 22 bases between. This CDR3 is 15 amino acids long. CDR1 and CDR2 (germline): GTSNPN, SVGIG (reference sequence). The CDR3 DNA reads TGTGCCTGGAGTTCACCGTTGAGGGGAACAGCCAAGCAGTACTTC. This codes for CAWSSPLRGTAKQYF.

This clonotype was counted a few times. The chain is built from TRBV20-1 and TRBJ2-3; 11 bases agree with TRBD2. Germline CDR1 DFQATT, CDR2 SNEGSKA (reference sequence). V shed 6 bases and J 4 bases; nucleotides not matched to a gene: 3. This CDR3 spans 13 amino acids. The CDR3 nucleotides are TGCAGTGCCGTACTAGCGGGGGCAGATACGCAGTATTTT. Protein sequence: CSAVLAGADTQYF.

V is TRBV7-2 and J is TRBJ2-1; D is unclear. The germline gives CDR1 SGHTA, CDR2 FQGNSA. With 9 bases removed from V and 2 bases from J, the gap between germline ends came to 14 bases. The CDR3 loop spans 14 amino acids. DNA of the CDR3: TGTGCCAGGTCAGTCTGGGATACCTACAATGAGCAGTTCTTC. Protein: CARSVWDTYNEQFF. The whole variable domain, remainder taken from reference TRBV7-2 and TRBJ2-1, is GAGVSQSPSNKVTEKGKDVELRCDPISGHTALYWYRQSLGQGLEFLIYFQGNSAPDKSGLPSDRFSAERTGGSVSTLTIQRTQQEDSAVYLCARSVWDTYNEQFFGPGTRLTVL.

The DNA for the CDR3 is TGTGCCAGCAGTGTCCAGGGAGACTACTATGGCTACACCTTC. It is translated as CASSVQGDYYGYTF. The J gene is TRBJ1-2, the V gene TRBV27; maybe TRBD1 (5 bases). Germline lookup yields CDR1 MNHEY and CDR2 SMNVEV (reference sequence). Trimming took 5 bases from V and 3 from J, leaving 13 bases between them. This CDR3 has 14 residues.

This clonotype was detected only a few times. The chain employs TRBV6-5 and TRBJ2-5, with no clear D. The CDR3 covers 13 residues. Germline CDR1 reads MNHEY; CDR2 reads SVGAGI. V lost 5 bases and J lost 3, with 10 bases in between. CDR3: CASSPRSKETQYF. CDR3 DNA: TGTGCCAGCAGTCCCAGGTCTAAAGAGACCCAGTACTTC.